A selection of T cell receptor beta chains follows, all from one sample in a study of STAT5B mutations in CD4+ large granular lymphocyte leukemia. Profiling relied on immunoSEQ multiplex PCR, and the TCRdb table lists in-frame clones only, not all of them. Of tens of thousands of clones listed, roughly 80% are singletons. The material sequenced was CD4+ T cells from blood buffy coats. Every receptor here comes from a human donor in good health. The CDR3 runs from the conserved cysteine through the conserved F or W. Each record gives: clone size, J gene, D gene, V gene, CDR3 DNA, CDR3 protein. A D gene is named only where the DNA matches it firmly. Where a row states a size, it is once, few, many or the class of an expanded clone; other rows omit it.

clone size: .; J gene: TRBJ1-6; D gene: TRBD1; V gene: TRBV4-1; CDR3 DNA: TGCGCCAGCAGCCAATTCGGACAGGGAGATAATTCACCCCTCCACTTT; CDR3 protein: CASSQFGQGDNSPLHF
clone size: .; J gene: TRBJ1-2; D gene: .; V gene: TRBV5-1; CDR3 DNA: TGCGCCAGCAGTTTGATGGGGTTGAGAGACTCTAACTATGGCTACACCTTC; CDR3 protein: CASSLMGLRDSNYGYTF
clone size: few; J gene: TRBJ1-4; D gene: TRBD1; V gene: TRBV30; CDR3 DNA: TGTGCCTGGAGTTTAAGGGGGCGGGAAAAACTGTTTTTT; CDR3 protein: CAWSLRGREKLFF
clone size: few; J gene: TRBJ2-7; D gene: .; V gene: TRBV11-3; CDR3 DNA: TGTGCCAGCAGCTTAGGGGCGGGCGGCTACGAGCAGTACTTC; CDR3 protein: CASSLGAGGYEQYF
clone size: .; J gene: TRBJ2-7; D gene: .; V gene: TRBV7-9; CDR3 DNA: TGTGCCAGCAACGATATTAGGACAGCCTACGAGCAGTACTTC; CDR3 protein: CASNDIRTAYEQYF
clone size: .; J gene: TRBJ1-1; D gene: TRBD1; V gene: TRBV6-5; CDR3 DNA: TGTGCCAGCAAAACCCGGGACAGTCGGAACACTGAAGCTTTCTTT; CDR3 protein: CASKTRDSRNTEAFF
clone size: .; J gene: TRBJ2-5; D gene: TRBD1; V gene: TRBV6-1; CDR3 DNA: TGTGCCAGCAGTGGCCGACAGGGTGAGTACTTC; CDR3 protein: CASSGRQGEYF
clone size: .; J gene: TRBJ2-4; D gene: TRBD2; V gene: TRBV5-6; CDR3 DNA: TGTGCCAGCAGCCCTTCGGGGGGAGGGAACATTCAGTACTTC; CDR3 protein: CASSPSGGGNIQYF
clone size: medium-sized; J gene: TRBJ2-3; D gene: TRBD2; V gene: TRBV4-2; CDR3 DNA: TGTGCCAGCAGCCAAGATCTACCCACTAGCGGAGCGAGCACAGATACGCAGTATTTT; CDR3 protein: CASSQDLPTSGASTDTQYF
clone size: .; J gene: TRBJ2-7; D gene: TRBD2; V gene: TRBV5-4; CDR3 DNA: TGTGCCAGCAGCTTGATCTCAAGCGGGAGGTTCAACGAGCAGTACTTC; CDR3 protein: CASSLISSGRFNEQYF
clone size: .; J gene: TRBJ1-2; D gene: .; V gene: TRBV29-1; CDR3 DNA: TGCAGCGTTGAAGATCTACGGGTTGGTGGCTACACCTTC; CDR3 protein: CSVEDLRVGGYTF
clone size: .; J gene: TRBJ1-3; D gene: .; V gene: TRBV5-8; CDR3 DNA: TGTGCCAGCAGCTGGGGTGACATTCCTGGAAACACCATATATTTT; CDR3 protein: CASSWGDIPGNTIYF
clone size: .; J gene: TRBJ2-7; D gene: .; V gene: TRBV30; CDR3 DNA: TGTGCCTGGAGTGGGCGTCCGGGGAGCTCCTACGAGCAGTACTTC; CDR3 protein: CAWSGRPGSSYEQYF
clone size: .; J gene: TRBJ2-5; D gene: TRBD1; V gene: TRBV11-1; CDR3 DNA: TGTGCCAGCAGCCTGGGACAGGGACAAGAGACCCAGTACTTC; CDR3 protein: CASSLGQGQETQYF
clone size: few; J gene: TRBJ2-1; D gene: TRBD1; V gene: TRBV27; CDR3 DNA: TGTGCCAGCAGGAGGGACAGGGGGGGCGATGAGCAGTTCTTC; CDR3 protein: CASRRDRGGDEQFF
clone size: .; J gene: TRBJ1-2; D gene: .; V gene: TRBV6-6; CDR3 DNA: TGTGCCAGCAGTCGCCAGGACTTCTATGGCTACACCTTC; CDR3 protein: CASSRQDFYGYTF
clone size: few; J gene: TRBJ2-7; D gene: TRBD1; V gene: TRBV7-2; CDR3 DNA: TGTGCCAGCAGGCACGACAGGGGCGCAGCGTACTTC; CDR3 protein: CASRHDRGAAYF
clone size: .; J gene: TRBJ1-1; D gene: .; V gene: TRBV2; CDR3 DNA: TGTGCCAGCAGTGCGGGGACTGAAGCTTTCTTT; CDR3 protein: CASSAGTEAFF
clone size: .; J gene: TRBJ1-3; D gene: TRBD1; V gene: TRBV19; CDR3 DNA: TGTGCCAGTATGGGACAGGGGGCCACGACCGACTCTGGAAACACCATATATTTT; CDR3 protein: CASMGQGATTDSGNTIYF
clone size: .; J gene: TRBJ2-4; D gene: .; V gene: TRBV10-3; CDR3 DNA: TGTGCCATCAGTGAGTCGGTGGAAAACATTCAGTACTTC; CDR3 protein: CAISESVENIQYF
clone size: .; J gene: TRBJ2-3; D gene: TRBD2; V gene: TRBV5-6; CDR3 DNA: TGTGCCAGCTCCGATCTGCGGGGGGCAACAGATACGCAGTATTTT; CDR3 protein: CASSDLRGATDTQYF
clone size: .; J gene: TRBJ2-1; D gene: .; V gene: TRBV10-1; CDR3 DNA: TGCGCCAGCAGTGAACAGGCCAATGAGCAGTTCTTC; CDR3 protein: CASSEQANEQFF
clone size: .; J gene: TRBJ2-6; D gene: .; V gene: TRBV4-1; CDR3 DNA: TGCGCCAGCAGCCCACGCTCGTCTCAGAGCTCTGGGGCCAACGTCCTGACTTTC; CDR3 protein: CASSPRSSQSSGANVLTF
clone size: .; J gene: TRBJ2-5; D gene: .; V gene: TRBV5-4; CDR3 DNA: TGTGCCAGCAGCTTGGTTGGGTACCAAGAGACCCAGTACTTC; CDR3 protein: CASSLVGYQETQYF
clone size: .; J gene: TRBJ2-6; D gene: TRBD2; V gene: TRBV11-3; CDR3 DNA: TGTGCCAGCAGCTCGGGACTAGCGGGTGACTCTGGGGCCAACGTCCTGACTTTC; CDR3 protein: CASSSGLAGDSGANVLTF
clone size: .; J gene: TRBJ2-3; D gene: .; V gene: TRBV2; CDR3 DNA: TGTGCCAGCACTATGTGGAGGAGCACAGATACGCAGTATTTT; CDR3 protein: CASTMWRSTDTQYF
clone size: .; J gene: TRBJ2-3; D gene: TRBD2; V gene: TRBV4-2; CDR3 DNA: TGTGCCAGCCTCCGGGGTAGCGGGTCCACAGATACGCAGTATTTT; CDR3 protein: CASLRGSGSTDTQYF
clone size: once; J gene: TRBJ2-2; D gene: .; V gene: TRBV27; CDR3 DNA: TGTGCCAGCAGAAACATGGTAGGATACGGGGAGCTGTTTTTT; CDR3 protein: CASRNMVGYGELFF
clone size: .; J gene: TRBJ2-3; D gene: .; V gene: TRBV11-2; CDR3 DNA: TGTGCCAGCAGCCTAAGGGGCACTGATGCGCAGTATTTT; CDR3 protein: CASSLRGTDAQYF
clone size: .; J gene: TRBJ2-7; D gene: TRBD1; V gene: TRBV11-3; CDR3 DNA: TGTGCCAGCAGCTTCTCACAGGGGGACTCCTACGAGCAGTACTTC; CDR3 protein: CASSFSQGDSYEQYF
clone size: once; J gene: TRBJ1-2; D gene: TRBD1; V gene: TRBV13; CDR3 DNA: TGTGCCAGCAGCCACGGGACAGGTTATAACTATGGCTACACCTTC; CDR3 protein: CASSHGTGYNYGYTF
clone size: .; J gene: TRBJ2-1; D gene: TRBD1; V gene: TRBV5-1; CDR3 DNA: TGCGCCTGCCGAGGGGACAGCCTGAGGGAGCAGTTCTTC; CDR3 protein: CACRGDSLREQFF
clone size: .; J gene: TRBJ2-5; D gene: TRBD2; V gene: TRBV7-9; CDR3 DNA: TGTGCCAGCAGCCCCAATAGCGGGAGGGGCGAGACCCAGTACTTC; CDR3 protein: CASSPNSGRGETQYF
clone size: .; J gene: TRBJ1-1; D gene: TRBD1; V gene: TRBV5-1; CDR3 DNA: TGCGCCAGCAGCCCCCAGGGGGTAGGGAACACTGAAGCTTTCTTT; CDR3 protein: CASSPQGVGNTEAFF
clone size: .; J gene: TRBJ1-1; D gene: .; V gene: TRBV5-5; CDR3 DNA: TGTGCCAGCAGCTTGACAACGATGAACACTGAAGCTTTCTTT; CDR3 protein: CASSLTTMNTEAFF
clone size: .; J gene: TRBJ2-3; D gene: TRBD1; V gene: TRBV5-6; CDR3 DNA: TGTGCCAGCAGCGGCGCTACAGGGGCTAGCACAGATACGCAGTATTTT; CDR3 protein: CASSGATGASTDTQYF
clone size: .; J gene: TRBJ2-2; D gene: TRBD2; V gene: TRBV5-6; CDR3 DNA: TGTGCCAGCAGCTTGCCTCCTAGCGGGAGAGGGGGCACCGGGGAGCTGTTTTTT; CDR3 protein: CASSLPPSGRGGTGELFF
clone size: once; J gene: TRBJ1-1; D gene: TRBD1; V gene: TRBV6-5; CDR3 DNA: TGTGCCAGCAGGTCACAGGGGTATGGCACTGAAGCTTTCTTT; CDR3 protein: CASRSQGYGTEAFF
clone size: .; J gene: TRBJ1-1; D gene: .; V gene: TRBV7-2; CDR3 DNA: TGTGCCAGCAGCTTTTCTTACGGAAACACTGAAGCTTTCTTT; CDR3 protein: CASSFSYGNTEAFF
clone size: .; J gene: TRBJ1-2; D gene: .; V gene: TRBV2; CDR3 DNA: TGTGCCAGCAGTCTGGCAGGAAGCAGCTATGGCTACACCTTC; CDR3 protein: CASSLAGSSYGYTF
clone size: .; J gene: TRBJ1-2; D gene: .; V gene: TRBV6-1; CDR3 DNA: TGTGCCAGCAGAGTCCCGGGACGTCAAGGCTACACCTTC; CDR3 protein: CASRVPGRQGYTF
clone size: .; J gene: TRBJ1-2; D gene: .; V gene: TRBV6-5; CDR3 DNA: TGTGCCAGCCGGAGGAGGGGCCCTAACTATGGCTACACCTTC; CDR3 protein: CASRRRGPNYGYTF
clone size: .; J gene: TRBJ1-5; D gene: .; V gene: TRBV13; CDR3 DNA: TGTGCCAGCAGCTTCCGAGGCAATCAGCCCCAGCATTTT; CDR3 protein: CASSFRGNQPQHF
clone size: .; J gene: TRBJ1-2; D gene: .; V gene: TRBV6-1; CDR3 DNA: TGTGCCAGCAGTGGTGGCCCCTACTATGGCTACACCTTC; CDR3 protein: CASSGGPYYGYTF
clone size: .; J gene: TRBJ1-2; D gene: .; V gene: TRBV7-2; CDR3 DNA: TGTGCCAGCAGCTTAGGCCACCGGACGGGGGGCTACACCTTC; CDR3 protein: CASSLGHRTGGYTF
clone size: few; J gene: TRBJ2-4; D gene: TRBD1; V gene: TRBV19; CDR3 DNA: TGTGCCAGTAGTGAAAGGGGGACAGGGTTAGGTCAGTACTTC; CDR3 protein: CASSERGTGLGQYF
clone size: .; J gene: TRBJ1-4; D gene: TRBD1; V gene: TRBV28; CDR3 DNA: TGTGCCAGCAGGCCGGGACAGGGGCGGGAAAAACTGTTTTTT; CDR3 protein: CASRPGQGREKLFF
clone size: once; J gene: TRBJ2-2; D gene: TRBD2; V gene: TRBV7-2; CDR3 DNA: TGTGCCAGCAGCGAGCGGGGGGTCGGGGAGCTGTTTTTT; CDR3 protein: CASSERGVGELFF
clone size: few; J gene: TRBJ1-2; D gene: .; V gene: TRBV19; CDR3 DNA: TGTGCCAGTAGTGAACAGGATTACTATGGCTACACCTTC; CDR3 protein: CASSEQDYYGYTF
clone size: .; J gene: TRBJ2-7; D gene: TRBD2; V gene: TRBV11-2; CDR3 DNA: TGTGCCAGCAGCCCCGGACTAGCCGGCTACGAGCAGTACTTC; CDR3 protein: CASSPGLAGYEQYF
clone size: .; J gene: TRBJ2-1; D gene: .; V gene: TRBV7-2; CDR3 DNA: TGTGCCAGCAGCTTACTCACCTCTTCAATTAGCTCCTACAATGAGCAGTTCTTC; CDR3 protein: CASSLLTSSISSYNEQFF
clone size: once; J gene: TRBJ1-2; D gene: .; V gene: TRBV7-9; CDR3 DNA: TGTGCCAGCAGCTTAGAAAGGGGCGGCTACACCTTC; CDR3 protein: CASSLERGGYTF
clone size: .; J gene: TRBJ2-7; D gene: .; V gene: TRBV19; CDR3 DNA: TGTGCCAGTAGTATAGCAGTCGGCAGGCACTACGAGCAGTACTTC; CDR3 protein: CASSIAVGRHYEQYF
clone size: once; J gene: TRBJ2-7; D gene: TRBD2; V gene: TRBV20-1; CDR3 DNA: TGCAGTGCTGATGGGAGGGGCGAGCAGTACTTC; CDR3 protein: CSADGRGEQYF